Below are 6 T cell receptor beta chains sequenced from a single sample in a study of human T cells and chemical hapten exposure. As to time point: pre-sensitization, week 0. The treatment: therapeutic diphenylcyclopropenone sensitization with weekly scalp DPC. TCRdb redid the calling of the RACE reads with MiXCR, one entry per CDR3 protein. This sample has 180,000 or so distinct CDR3 sequences; more than 25% occur once, and the top ten carry just under 3%. The input for sequencing was whole blood, taken in connection with sensitization to the hapten diphenylcyclopropenone (DPC). All receptors derive from a woman aged 25 to 39 with alopecia areata. Some clones in this sample may be carry-over from other donors' samples.

This chain joins TRBV9 and TRBJ2-6; D gene ambiguous. Germline V gives CDR1 SGDLS, CDR2 YYNGEE. This CDR3 spans 15 amino acids. Trimming pared 0 bases from V and 4 bases from J, leaving 8 bases between. CDR3 in amino acids: CASSVVGSGANVLTF. CDR3 bases: TGTGCCAGCAGCGTAGTAGGGTCGGGGGCCAACGTCCTGACTTTC.

The J gene is TRBJ2-3, the V gene TRBV11-2; the D is unclear. The CDR3 spans 15 residues. From germline, CDR1 is SGHAT and CDR2 FQNNGV. V lost 5 bases and J lost 6, with 18 bases in between. The CDR3 here is CASSIQRWAPDTQYF. The CDR3 nucleotides read TGTGCCAGCAGCATACAAAGGTGGGCTCCCGATACGCAGTATTTT. The entire variable domain, with the rest obtained from reference TRBV11-2 and TRBJ2-3, is as follows: EAGVAQSPRYKIIEKRQSVAFWCNPISGHATLYWYQQILGQGPKLLIQFQNNGVVDDSQLPKDRFSAERLKGVDSTLKIQPAKLEDSAVYLCASSIQRWAPDTQYFGPGTRLTVL.

This clonotype was recorded a few times. The V call is TRBV27, the J call TRBJ1-2; D unresolved. Deletions cut 4 bases from V and 7 bases from J, with 10 bases between. The CDR3 consists of 12 residues. Germline V gene sequence: CDR1 MNHEY, CDR2 SMNVEV (reference sequence). DNA of the CDR3: TGTGCCAGCAGTTCCCCTATCTCTGGCTACACCTTC. It specifies CASSSPISGYTF.

The genes are TRBV28 and TRBJ2-3; 10 bases fit TRBD1. The germline CDR1 and CDR2 sequences are MDHEN and SYDVKM. Unmatched junction bases numbered 9, after V lost 4 bases and J lost 2 bases. There are 17 residues in the CDR3. The CDR3: CASSSPSGTGVTDTQYF. The CDR3 DNA follows: TGTGCCAGCAGTTCCCCTTCCGGGACAGGGGTCACAGATACGCAGTATTTT. The full variable domain, its missing parts supplied by reference TRBV28 and TRBJ2-3, is DVKVTQSSRYLVKRTGEKVFLECVQDMDHENMFWYRQDPGLGLRLIYFSYDVKMKEKGDIPEGYSVSREKKERFSLILESASTNQTSMYLCASSSPSGTGVTDTQYFGPGTRLTVL.

The chain couples TRBV10-3 to TRBJ2-1; 10 bases agree with TRBD2. The CDR3 consists of 18 residues. V was pared by 6 bases and J by 8 bases, with 19 bases of the junction left unmatched. Germline V lookup: CDR1 ENHRY, CDR2 SYGVKD. DNA of the CDR3: TGTGCCATCAGCAAAACCTCCGGGACTAGCGTAGAATTCCATGAGCAGTTCTTC. Translated, it gives CAISKTSGTSVEFHEQFF.

Turning to this clonotype: Because the CDR3's place on the DNA is in doubt, the DNA is left out and the CDR3 is given as listed by TCRdb. This chain links TRBV12-2 with TRBJ2-3; the table's D call TRBD2 went unverified against the DNA. TRBV12-2 is annotated as a pseudogene. The CDR3 spans 16 amino acids, including both terminal residues. The CDR3 spells CASRLEVAGGTDTQYF.